This TCR beta chain stems from a study of OX40 agonist ivuxolimab in advanced cancers. Across the whole study: Clinicians treated patients with ivuxolimab, an agonistic anti-OX40 (CD134) antibody. Dose-escalation cases comprised hepatocellular carcinoma, melanoma, renal cell or head and neck cancer. The mean age was roughly 60 years, ranging from 23 to 79, with approximately 85% of participants male. Three dose-escalation patients had partial responses: one with hepatocellular carcinoma and two with cutaneous melanoma.

The method was immunoSEQ multiplex PCR; TCRdb's version includes in-frame clones alone and lacks a portion of them. Among some 27,000 clones listed, 80% were seen once. This CDR3 is built from 12 residues. V lost 0 bases to trimming and J lost 0 bases, with 1 base between them. Germline lookup yields CDR1 SGHNT and CDR2 YYREEE (reference sequence). The clonotype comes from an adult with an advanced solid tumor such as melanoma, head and neck, liver or kidney cancer. J is TRBJ2-7 and V is TRBV5-4, with unresolved D. Material: CD4+ or CD8+ T cells sorted from blood, obtained in a trial of the OX40 agonist ivuxolimab. The CDR3 DNA reads TGTGCCAGCAGCTTGGTCTCCTACGAGCAGTACTTC. Translation gives CASSLVSYEQYF.